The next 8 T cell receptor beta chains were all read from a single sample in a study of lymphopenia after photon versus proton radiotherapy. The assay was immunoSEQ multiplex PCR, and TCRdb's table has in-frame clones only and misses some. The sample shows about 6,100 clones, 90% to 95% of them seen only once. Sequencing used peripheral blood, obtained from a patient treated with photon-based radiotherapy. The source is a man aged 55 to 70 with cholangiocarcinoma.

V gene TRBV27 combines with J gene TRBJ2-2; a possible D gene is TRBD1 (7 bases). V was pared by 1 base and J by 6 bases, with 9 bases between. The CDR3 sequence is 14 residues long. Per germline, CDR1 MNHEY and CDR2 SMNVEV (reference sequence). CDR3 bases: TGTGCCAGCAGTTTATTCAGGGGGGCCGGGGAGCTGTTTTTT. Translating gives CASSLFRGAGELFF.

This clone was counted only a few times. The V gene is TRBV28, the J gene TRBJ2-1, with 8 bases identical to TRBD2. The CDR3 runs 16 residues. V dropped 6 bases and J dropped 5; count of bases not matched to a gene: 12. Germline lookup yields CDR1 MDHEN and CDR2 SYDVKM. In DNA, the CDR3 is TGTGCCAGCAGCCCCCTCACTAGCGGAGTTAACAATGAGCAGTTCTTC. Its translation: CASSPLTSGVNNEQFF.

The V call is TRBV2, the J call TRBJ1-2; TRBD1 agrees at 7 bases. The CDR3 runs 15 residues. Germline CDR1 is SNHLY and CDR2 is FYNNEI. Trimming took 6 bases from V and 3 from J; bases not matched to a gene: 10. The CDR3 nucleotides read TGTGCCAGCAGCCCCAGGAACAGGGGTGACTATGGCTACACCTTC. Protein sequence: CASSPRNRGDYGYTF.

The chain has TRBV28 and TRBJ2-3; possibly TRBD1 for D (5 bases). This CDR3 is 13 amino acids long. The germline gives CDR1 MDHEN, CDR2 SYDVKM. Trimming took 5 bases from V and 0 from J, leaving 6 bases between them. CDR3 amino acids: CASSRQSTDTQYF. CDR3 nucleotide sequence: TGTGCCAGCAGTCGACAGAGCACAGATACGCAGTATTTT.

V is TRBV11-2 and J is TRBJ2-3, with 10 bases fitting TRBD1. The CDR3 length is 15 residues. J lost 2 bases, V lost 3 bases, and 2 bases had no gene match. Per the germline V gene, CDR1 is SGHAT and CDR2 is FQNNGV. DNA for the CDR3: TGTGCCAGCAGCTTGGGGACAGGGGCCACAGATACGCAGTATTTT. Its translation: CASSLGTGATDTQYF.

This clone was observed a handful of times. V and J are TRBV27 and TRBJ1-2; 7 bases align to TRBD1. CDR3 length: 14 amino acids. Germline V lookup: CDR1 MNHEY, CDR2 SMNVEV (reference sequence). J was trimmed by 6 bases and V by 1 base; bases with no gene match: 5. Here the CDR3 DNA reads TGTGCCAGCAGTTTATGGGACAGAGGGGATGGCTACACCTTC. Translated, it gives CASSLWDRGDGYTF.

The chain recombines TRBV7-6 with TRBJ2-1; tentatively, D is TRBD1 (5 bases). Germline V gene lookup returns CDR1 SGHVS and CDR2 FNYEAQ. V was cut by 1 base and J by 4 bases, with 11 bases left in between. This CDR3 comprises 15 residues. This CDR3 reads CASSLVDTNYNEQFF. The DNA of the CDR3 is TGTGCCAGCAGCTTAGTGGACACAAATTACAATGAGCAGTTCTTC.

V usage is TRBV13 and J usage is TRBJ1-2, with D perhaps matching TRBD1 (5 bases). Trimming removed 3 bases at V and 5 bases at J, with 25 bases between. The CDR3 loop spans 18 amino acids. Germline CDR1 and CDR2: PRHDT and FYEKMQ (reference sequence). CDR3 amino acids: CASSFGSQWSSGLYGYTF. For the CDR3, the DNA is TGTGCCAGCAGCTTCGGGTCGCAGTGGTCTTCAGGGCTTTATGGCTACACCTTC.